This T cell receptor (beta chain) emerged from a study of T cells in Graves' hyperthyroidism and ophthalmopathy. Across the study: The blood sample was taken at first diagnosis, before treatment began.

Lactation, pregnancy, other autoimmune disease or uncontrolled infection excluded patients. In its sample, this clonotype was seen many times. Its antigen is undetermined. This CDR3 is built from 19 residues. Trimming shortened V by 0 bases and J by 0 bases, and 19 bases separated the two germline ends. Looked up from germline, CDR1 is LNHNV and CDR2 is YYDKDF (reference sequence). Amplified regions were TCR beta CDR3 sequences from RNA transcripts. With the HTBI primer set, the TCR CDR3 went through a first round of RT-PCR. TCRdb called the multiplex PCR reads again in MiXCR, with one record for every CDR3 protein. The sample lists around 620,000 distinct CDR3 sequences, roughly 16% occurring once. Regarding the study as a whole: Ophthalmopathy, as predicted by the model, came a median approximately 6.5 months after the prediction. Among clonotypes expanded in thyroid above 0.001, most were also found in blood.

The rearrangement uses TRBV15 and TRBJ2-3; D possibly matches TRBD1 or TRBD2 (6 bases each). This receptor was identified in a woman in her twenties or thirties with Graves' hyperthyroidism. The source material was blood. This CDR3 is CATSRDLGAGISSTDTQYF. CDR3 in DNA: TGTGCCACCAGCAGAGATCTGGGGGCGGGAATTAGTAGCACAGATACGCAGTATTTT.